Detailed here is one T cell receptor beta chain. Its antigen target is currently unknown. Within one base of it there is no much larger clone, and no base qualities were kept. RNA was extracted with the RNeasy kit and roughly 0.45 to 1 ug was reverse transcribed using random hexamers. The immunoSEQ multiplex PCR assay, which covers 54 Vbeta and 13 Jbeta segments, was used to amplify TCR beta CDR3 regions. PCR amplification bias was corrected using a synthetic template baseline for primer optimization and computational correction. For the original study's pipeline: Reads were annotated to V, D and J genes according to IMGT and were analyzed with immunoSEQ Analyzer, with only productive sequences retained. Clonality was computed as one minus Shannon entropy normalized by log2 of the number of productive unique sequences. Public and private clones were assessed among the 100 most prevalent clones of each patient and control. Clones were defined as Susac-specific if absent from the healthy and MS cohorts, from 1052 published viral clones and from other ImmuneACCESS disease sequences. TCRdb reworked the public reads: Q25 trimming with fastp, MiXCR clone assembly, productive beta chains retained. All rows with the same CDR3 protein become a single entry with the most common DNA and genes. Clone size and V and J calls follow TCRdb, not the original study. Across this sample there are roughly 200,000 distinct CDR3 sequences, with less than 95% seen only once. In total, the top ten clones hold about 0.1% of the sample.

Peripheral blood CD8+ and CD4+ T cells from healthy donors, Susac syndrome patients and multiple sclerosis patients were profiled using high-throughput TCR beta sequencing. Healthy donors were included as age- and sex-matched controls. CD8+ TEMRA cells were enriched by FACS, while bulk CD8+ and CD4+ T cells were purified by magnetic negative isolation. Blood was drawn into EDTA tubes, processed within 24 hours, and PBMCs were isolated by density gradient centrifugation. PBMCs intended for TCR sequencing were frozen in liquid nitrogen and were later thawed in a 37 degrees C water bath. A purity of at least 90% was achieved for sorted or isolated CD4+, CD8+ and CD8+ TEMRA cells. The sample comes from a study of CD8 T cells in Susac syndrome (dated by TCRdb to about 2019). At the level of the whole study: Whether CD8+ T cell activation and differentiation in Susac syndrome was antigen driven was tested using repertoire sequencing. The research as a whole found: The number of individuals in the TCR sequencing and HLA analysis was recognized as being relatively small.

V trim: 5 bases; J trim: 5 bases; unmatched bases: 9. The germline V gene gives CDR1 as SGHTA and CDR2 as FQGTGA. The CDR3 runs 15 residues from the cysteine to the phenylalanine. The DNA shown is the 45-base CDR3, in frame from base 1. The TCR was taken from a human donor in good health. The sequencing sample was made of CD4+ T cells from PBMCs. The rearranged chain carries TRBV7-3 and TRBJ2-5, with 9 bases in between that match TRBD1. The DNA is as follows: TGTGCCAGCAGCCCTCTGGGGACAGGGCTGGAGACCCAGTACTTC. It is translated as CASSPLGTGLETQYF.